These 3 T cell receptor beta chains came from one sample sequenced in a study of T cell clonality in common variable immunodeficiency. Study outcomes and limitations: Common variable immunodeficiency TCR beta sequences reportedly had fewer deletions and N-nucleotide insertions.

Some clones are missing from TCRdb's copy, which holds only in-frame ones; the method was immunoSEQ multiplex PCR. The sample is made up of 25,000 to 35,000 clones, none counted only once. The antigens for these receptors are not known. Sequences were obtained from peripheral blood mononuclear cells. These receptors were obtained from a human donor with common variable immunodeficiency.

Note on this clone: The read stops 3 residues short of the end of the CDR3; the missing end is completed from the germline J gene. The rearrangement joins TRBV19 to TRBJ1-2, with 7 bases identical to TRBD1. V trimming: 3 bases; J trimming: 6 bases; junction bases outside the gene matches: 10. There are 15 residues in the CDR3. Per the germline V gene, CDR1 is LNHDA and CDR2 is SQIVND (reference sequence). The part of the CDR3 DNA that was read is TGTGCCAGTAGTATCTTAAGGGGGCGCTCAGATGGC. It encodes CASSILRGRSDG. The entire CDR3 protein reads CASSILRGRSDGYTF.

As regards this clone: The observed sequence ends 3 residues before the CDR3 terminus, with the missing tail filled in from the germline J gene. V is TRBV18 and J is TRBJ1-1; D is possibly TRBD1 (5 bases). V was clipped by 2 bases and J by 0 bases, with 22 bases between them. Germline V gene data show CDR1 as KGHSH and CDR2 as LQKENI. The CDR3 spans 19 residues. The sequenced CDR3 bases are TGTGCCAGCTCACCAGGGCCGCAGGGTTTGTTATCTATGAACACTGAA. Amino acids: CASSPGPQGLLSMNTE. The CDR3 in full is CASSPGPQGLLSMNTEAFF.

Points on this clone: The CDR3 end is not reached by the read, which stops 3 residues before it; the germline J gene fills it in. The rearrangement links TRBV7-9 to TRBJ2-7, with 7 bases that match TRBD1. Unmatched junction bases numbered 3, after V lost 5 bases and J lost 2 bases. The CDR3 has 13 amino acids. Germline V lookup: CDR1 SEHNR, CDR2 FQNEAQ (reference sequence). Incomplete CDR3 DNA: TGTGCCAGCAGCGTCGACAGGGCCTACGAG. Residues: CASSVDRAYE. The CDR3 reads in full as CASSVDRAYEQYF.